This T cell receptor beta chain was recorded in a study of T-cell memory formation after mild COVID-19 (dated by TCRdb to the early 2020s). With respect to the entire study: TCR sequence clusters from the two donors were largely donor specific. In a couple of donors, T-cell clones that expanded and contracted after mild COVID-19 were followed by sequencing TCRalpha and TCRbeta repertoires longitudinally. Two young, previously healthy adult volunteers made up the cohort, one male and one female. The study at large found these results: Some responding clones were detected in pre-infection memory, which suggested that pre-existing cross-reactive memory T cells had joined the SARS-CoV-2 response. Only a couple of mild cases were covered by the study, and larger cohorts that include severe cases with pre-infection samples were considered necessary. Balanced CD4/CD8 phenotypes were observed for clones contracting from day 15 to 85, whereas a bias towards CD4+ was observed for a second wave of clones expanding from day 15 to 37. SARS-CoV-2 specificity of the second-wave clones peaking on day 37 was not confirmed. Contracting CD4+ clones were located mainly in the CM and EM memory subsets, whereas CD8+ clones were found to be enriched in EMRA.

CDR1 and CDR2 were assigned from the germline V gene as SGHRS and YFSETQ. Including the terminal cysteine and phenylalanine, the CDR3 comprises 13 residues. Here the CDR3 DNA is all that survives: 39 bases in frame from base 1. Compared with germline, V lacks 2 bases and J lacks 7 bases; bases without a gene match: 1. A word on this clonotype: The clone's antigen remains unknown. The sample holds no much larger clone one base away, and base qualities are not on file.

The sequencer was an Illumina NovaSeq 6000. cDNA libraries for TCRalpha and TCRbeta were prepared by 5'RACE using constant-segment primers, with sample barcodes and unique molecular identifiers added. Trizol reagent was used to extract RNA from every sample. Amplification of the libraries took two PCR steps, and the second step added a second sample barcode plus Illumina TruSeq adapters. Sequencing of the libraries was done on an Illumina NovaSeq, producing 2 x 150 bp paired-end reads. The authors processed their data as follows. Reads were demultiplexed and collapsed into UMI-guided consensus sequences with migec v1.2.7. Using mixcr v2.1.11, UMI consensuses were aligned to TRA and TRB V and J templates and then assembled into clonotypes. Expanded or contracted clonotypes were those called significant by both edgeR and NoisET, with noise models trained on biological replicates. edgeR calls used a false discovery rate-adjusted p below 0.01 and a log2 fold-change threshold of 1. As an exploratory analysis of dynamics, max-normalized trajectories of the 1000 most abundant clonotypes were examined with PCA combined with hierarchical clustering. Each responding clone was given a CD4 or CD8 phenotype based on the CD4+ and CD8+ repertoires, which had been sequenced separately. TCRdb reworked the public reads: Q25 trimming with fastp, MiXCR clone assembly, productive beta chains retained. When rows share a CDR3 protein, they turn into one entry using the most common DNA and genes. These V and J calls derive from TCRdb rather than the authors' analysis. Within this sample are roughly 170,000 distinct CDR3 sequences, with less than 20% of them counted one time only. Roughly 3.9% of the sample belongs to the ten largest clones.

PBMCs were isolated by Ficoll-Paque density gradient centrifugation. The material sequenced was PBMCs or a T cell subset sorted from them (not recorded which). This TCR derives from a man between 18 and 35 years old who had mild COVID-19 (a few samples of this study predate the infection). The sample titles of this study are shuffled in the database, so cell type and time point are left out; the donor was told from shared clones. The sequence is built from TRBV5-1 and TRBJ1-4, and 8 bases in between align with TRBD1. The DNA sequence is as follows: TGCGCCAGCAGCTTTGGACAGGGTGAAAAACTGTTTTTT. It is translated as CASSFGQGEKLFF.